Listed below are T cell receptor beta chains from one sample, sequenced in a study of T cells after yellow fever vaccination. TCRdb processed the 5' RACE reads anew with MiXCR; each CDR3 protein has one entry. The sample carries a few hundred thousand distinct CDR3 sequences, about 7.1% recorded once. The sample consisted of CD4+ T cells sorted from PBMCs, taken 15 days after the yellow fever booster vaccination. Receptor source: a man in his thirties or forties who received the YFV17D yellow fever vaccine. The CDR3 runs from the conserved cysteine through the conserved F or W. Clone size is not always given. Where it is, it says once, few, many or a class for expanded clones.

cdr3_length v_call clone_size cdr3_aa
16 TRBV7-2 . CASSLARGRAQETQYF
12 TRBV2 . CASSAQGDEQYF
14 TRBV5-1 few CASSPGDSTYEQYF
15 TRBV7-2 . CASSNRQGASGELFF
13 TRBV20-1 few CSASLAGGETQYF
12 TRBV30 . CAWSVVGTKQYF
13 TRBV5-6 many CASSLEREGPQHF
14 TRBV5-1 . CASMTGGTNTEAFF
15 TRBV30 many CAWSVSLGSTDTQYF
13 TRBV19 few CASCAATLNTQYF
13 TRBV7-6 few CASSFGLQDTQYF
11 TRBV5-1 . CTSSFKETQYF
15 TRBV20-1 . CSAVGGEQRNKPQHF
15 TRBV7-2 . CASSLTRQGDQPQHF
17 TRBV11-2 many CASSLDGRGQHPYEQYF
15 TRBV5-1 many CASSWTAGMNTEAFF
16 TRBV9 . CASSVVAGSSTDTQYF
17 TRBV7-2 . CASRPGTSGLAKNIQYF
13 TRBV3-1 few CASSQEMAGVKDF
16 TRBV16 many CASSRYSAPSYNEQFF
14 TRBV28 . CASSWSGRGYGYTF
15 TRBV3-1 . CASSESGRPPDTQYF
19 TRBV4-3 many CASSQITSGRGFGTDTQYF
15 TRBV24-1 . CATSDSRYPLGEQFF
15 TRBV5-1 many CASSRDRGRNTEAFF
17 TRBV27 few CASSPRSSSSYNSPLHF
15 TRBV5-1 many CASSLGPGRNQPQHF
15 TRBV6-5 few CASSQGQILTYEQYF
13 TRBV29-1 many CSAGTVSSYEQYF
17 TRBV27 few CASSLRPSGRITGELFF
19 TRBV4-2 . CASSRGQPTMSSYNSPLHF
14 TRBV20-1 few CSARVPLGPYEQYF
17 TRBV28 few CASSLLGTLGINEKLFF
16 TRBV5-6 few CASSHRLAGAPDTQYF